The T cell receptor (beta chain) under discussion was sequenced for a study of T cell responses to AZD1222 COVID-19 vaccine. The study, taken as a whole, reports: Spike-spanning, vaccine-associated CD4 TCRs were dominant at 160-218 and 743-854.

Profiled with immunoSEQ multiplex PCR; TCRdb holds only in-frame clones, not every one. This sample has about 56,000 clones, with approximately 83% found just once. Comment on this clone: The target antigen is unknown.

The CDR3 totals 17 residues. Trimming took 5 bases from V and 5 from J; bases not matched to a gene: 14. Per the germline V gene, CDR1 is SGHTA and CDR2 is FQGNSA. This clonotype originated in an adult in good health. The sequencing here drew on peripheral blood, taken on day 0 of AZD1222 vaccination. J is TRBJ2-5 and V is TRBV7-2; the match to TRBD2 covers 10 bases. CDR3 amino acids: CASSPRGSGGPIETQYF. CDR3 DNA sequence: TGTGCCAGCAGCCCGCGCGGTAGCGGGGGGCCAATTGAGACCCAGTACTTC.